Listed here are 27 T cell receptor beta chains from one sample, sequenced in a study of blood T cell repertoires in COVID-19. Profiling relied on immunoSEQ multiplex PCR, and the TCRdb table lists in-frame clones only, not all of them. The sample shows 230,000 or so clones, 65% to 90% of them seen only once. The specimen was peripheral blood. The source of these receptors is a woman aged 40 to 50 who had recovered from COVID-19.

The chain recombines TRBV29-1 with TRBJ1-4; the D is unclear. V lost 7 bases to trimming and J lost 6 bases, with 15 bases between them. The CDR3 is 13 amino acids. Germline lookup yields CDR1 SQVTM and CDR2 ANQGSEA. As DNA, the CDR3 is TGCAGCGCCATATCCAGGTTCGATGAAAAACTGTTTTTT. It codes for CSAISRFDEKLFF.

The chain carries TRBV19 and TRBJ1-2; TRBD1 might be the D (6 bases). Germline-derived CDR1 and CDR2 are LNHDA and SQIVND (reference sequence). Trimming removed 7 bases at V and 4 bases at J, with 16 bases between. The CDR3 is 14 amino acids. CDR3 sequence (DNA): TGTGCCAGTATGGACAGCCCGCCTATCTATGGCTACACCTTC. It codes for CASMDSPPIYGYTF.

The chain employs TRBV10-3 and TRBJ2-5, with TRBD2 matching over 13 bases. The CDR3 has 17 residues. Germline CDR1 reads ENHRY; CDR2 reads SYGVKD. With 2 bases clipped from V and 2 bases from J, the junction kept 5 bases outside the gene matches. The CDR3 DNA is TGTGCCATCAGTGAGCGACTAGCGGGGGGTCCTCAAGAGACCCAGTACTTC. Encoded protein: CAISERLAGGPQETQYF.

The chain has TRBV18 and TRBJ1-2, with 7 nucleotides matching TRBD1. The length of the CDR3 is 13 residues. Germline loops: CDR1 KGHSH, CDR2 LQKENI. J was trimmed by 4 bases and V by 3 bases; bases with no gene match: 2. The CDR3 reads CASSPTGSYGYTF. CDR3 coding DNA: TGTGCCAGCTCACCGACAGGGTCCTATGGCTACACCTTC. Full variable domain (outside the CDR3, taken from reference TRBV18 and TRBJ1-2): NAGVMQNPRHLVRRRGQEARLRCSPMKGHSHVYWYRQLPEEGLKFMVYLQKENIIDESGMPKERFSAEFPKEGPSILRIQQVVRGDSAAYFCASSPTGSYGYTFGSGTRLTVV.

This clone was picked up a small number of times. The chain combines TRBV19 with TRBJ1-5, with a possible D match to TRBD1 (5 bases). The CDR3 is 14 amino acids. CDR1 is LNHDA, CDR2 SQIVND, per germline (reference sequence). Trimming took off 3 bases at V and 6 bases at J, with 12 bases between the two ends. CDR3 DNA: TGTGCCAGTAGTATTCAGGGAATGGGTCAGCCCCAGCATTTT. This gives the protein CASSIQGMGQPQHF. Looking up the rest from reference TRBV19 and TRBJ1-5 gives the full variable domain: DGGITQSPKYLFRKEGQNVTLSCEQNLNHDAMYWYRQDPGQGLRLIYYSQIVNDFQKGDIAEGYSVSREKKESFPLTVTSAQKNPTAFYLCASSIQGMGQPQHFGDGTRLSIL.

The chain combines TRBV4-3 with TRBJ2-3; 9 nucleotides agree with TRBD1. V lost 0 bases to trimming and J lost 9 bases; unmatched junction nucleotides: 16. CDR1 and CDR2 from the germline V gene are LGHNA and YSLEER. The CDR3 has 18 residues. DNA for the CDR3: TGCGCCAGCAGCCAAGAGGTGGCCAGTAACAGGGGGCCGGGGACGCAGTATTTT. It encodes CASSQEVASNRGPGTQYF.

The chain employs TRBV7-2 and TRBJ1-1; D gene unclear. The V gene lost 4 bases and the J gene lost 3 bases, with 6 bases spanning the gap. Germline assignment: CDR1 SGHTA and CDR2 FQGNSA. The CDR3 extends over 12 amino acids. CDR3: CASSSQYTEAFF. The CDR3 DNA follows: TGTGCCAGCAGCTCACAGTACACTGAAGCTTTCTTT.

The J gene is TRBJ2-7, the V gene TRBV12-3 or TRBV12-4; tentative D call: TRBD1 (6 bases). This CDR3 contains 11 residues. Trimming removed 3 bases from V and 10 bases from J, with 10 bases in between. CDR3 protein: CASSFGGAQYF. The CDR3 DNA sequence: TGTGCCAGCAGTTTTGGGGGCGCACAGTACTTC.

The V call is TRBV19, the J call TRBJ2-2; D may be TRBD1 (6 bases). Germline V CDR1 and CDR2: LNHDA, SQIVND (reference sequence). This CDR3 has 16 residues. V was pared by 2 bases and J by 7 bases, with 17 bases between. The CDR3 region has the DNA TGTGCCAGTAGTATAAACCCAGGCACAGGGCTCGGGGAGCTGTTTTTT. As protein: CASSINPGTGLGELFF. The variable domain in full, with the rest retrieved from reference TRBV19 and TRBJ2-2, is DGGITQSPKYLFRKEGQNVTLSCEQNLNHDAMYWYRQDPGQGLRLIYYSQIVNDFQKGDIAEGYSVSREKKESFPLTVTSAQKNPTAFYLCASSINPGTGLGELFFGEGSRLTVL.

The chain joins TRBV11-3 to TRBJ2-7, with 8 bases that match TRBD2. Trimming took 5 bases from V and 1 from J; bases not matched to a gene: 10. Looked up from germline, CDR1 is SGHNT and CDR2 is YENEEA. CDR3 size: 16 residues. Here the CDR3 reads CASSLSYSGVSYEQYF. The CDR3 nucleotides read TGTGCCAGCAGCCTTAGCTATAGCGGGGTTTCCTACGAGCAGTACTTC.

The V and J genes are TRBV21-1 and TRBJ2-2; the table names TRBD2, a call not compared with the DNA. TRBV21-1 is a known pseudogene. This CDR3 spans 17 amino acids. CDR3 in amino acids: CASSTLGLAGVTGELFF. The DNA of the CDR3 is TGTGCCAGCAGCACGTTAGGACTAGCGGGGGTGACCGGGGAGCTGTTTTTT.

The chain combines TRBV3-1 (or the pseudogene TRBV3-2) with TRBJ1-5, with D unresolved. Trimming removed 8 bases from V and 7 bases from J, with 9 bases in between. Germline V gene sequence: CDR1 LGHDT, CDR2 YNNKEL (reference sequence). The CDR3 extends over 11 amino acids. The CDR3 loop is CASRCVQPQHF. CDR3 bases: TGTGCCAGCCGGTGTGTGCAGCCCCAGCATTTT.

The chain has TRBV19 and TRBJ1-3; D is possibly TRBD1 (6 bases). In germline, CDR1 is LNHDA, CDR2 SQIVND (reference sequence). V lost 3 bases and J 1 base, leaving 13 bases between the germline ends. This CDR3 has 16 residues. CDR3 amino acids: CASSMIPGESGNTIYF. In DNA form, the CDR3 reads TGTGCCAGTAGTATGATCCCAGGGGAGTCTGGAAACACCATATATTTT.

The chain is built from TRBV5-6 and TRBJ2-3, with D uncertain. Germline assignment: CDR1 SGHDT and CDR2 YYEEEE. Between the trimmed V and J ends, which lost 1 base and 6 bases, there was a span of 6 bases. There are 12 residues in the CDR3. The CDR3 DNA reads TGTGCCAGCAGCTTGTATACTGATACGCAGTATTTT. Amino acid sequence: CASSLYTDTQYF.

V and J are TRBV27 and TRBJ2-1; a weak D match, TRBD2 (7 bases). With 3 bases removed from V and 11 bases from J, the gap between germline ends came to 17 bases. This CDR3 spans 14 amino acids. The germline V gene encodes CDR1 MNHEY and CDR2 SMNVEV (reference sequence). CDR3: CASSFAGAGAKQFF. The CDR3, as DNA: TGTGCCAGCAGTTTTGCGGGGGCCGGGGCGAAGCAGTTCTTC.

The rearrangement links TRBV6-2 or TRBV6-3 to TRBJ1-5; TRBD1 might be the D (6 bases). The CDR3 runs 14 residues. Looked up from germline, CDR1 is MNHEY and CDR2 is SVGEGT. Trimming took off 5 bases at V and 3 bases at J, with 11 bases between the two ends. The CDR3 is CASSQQGYNQPQHF. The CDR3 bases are TGTGCCAGCAGTCAACAGGGATACAATCAGCCCCAGCATTTT.

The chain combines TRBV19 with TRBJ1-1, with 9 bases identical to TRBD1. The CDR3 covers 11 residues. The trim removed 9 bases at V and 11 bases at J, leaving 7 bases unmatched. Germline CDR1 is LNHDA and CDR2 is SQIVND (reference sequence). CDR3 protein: CASRDRAGAFF. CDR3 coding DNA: TGTGCCAGCCGGGACAGGGCAGGCGCTTTCTTT.

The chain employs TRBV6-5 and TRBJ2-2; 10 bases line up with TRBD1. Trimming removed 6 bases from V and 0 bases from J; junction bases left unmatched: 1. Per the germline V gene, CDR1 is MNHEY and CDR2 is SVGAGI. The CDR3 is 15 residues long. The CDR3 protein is CASRGTGANTGELFF. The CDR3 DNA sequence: TGTGCCAGCAGAGGGACAGGGGCGAACACCGGGGAGCTGTTTTTT.

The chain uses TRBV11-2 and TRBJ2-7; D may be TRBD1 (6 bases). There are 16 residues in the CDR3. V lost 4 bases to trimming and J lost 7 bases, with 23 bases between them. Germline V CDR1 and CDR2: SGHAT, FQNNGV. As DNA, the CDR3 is TGTGCCAGCAGCTCACTTGGTGGGACAACTATTCTGGAGCAGTACTTC. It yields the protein CASSSLGGTTILEQYF. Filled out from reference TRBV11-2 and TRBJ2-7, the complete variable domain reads EAGVAQSPRYKIIEKRQSVAFWCNPISGHATLYWYQQILGQGPKLLIQFQNNGVVDDSQLPKDRFSAERLKGVDSTLKIQPAKLEDSAVYLCASSSLGGTTILEQYFGPGTRLTVT.

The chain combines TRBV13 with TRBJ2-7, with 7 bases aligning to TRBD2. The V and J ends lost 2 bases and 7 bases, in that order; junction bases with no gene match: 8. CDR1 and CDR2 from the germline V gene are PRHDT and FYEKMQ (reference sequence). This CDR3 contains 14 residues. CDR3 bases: TGTGCCAGCAGCTTAAGCGGGGTTATTCGGGAGCAGTACTTC. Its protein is CASSLSGVIREQYF.

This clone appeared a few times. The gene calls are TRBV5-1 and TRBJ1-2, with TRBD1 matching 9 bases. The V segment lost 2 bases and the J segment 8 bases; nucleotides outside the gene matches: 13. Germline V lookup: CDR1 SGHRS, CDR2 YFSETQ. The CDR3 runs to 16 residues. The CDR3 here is CASSFEGRTGVDGYTF. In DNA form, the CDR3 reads TGCGCCAGCAGCTTCGAGGGCCGGACAGGGGTCGACGGCTACACCTTC.

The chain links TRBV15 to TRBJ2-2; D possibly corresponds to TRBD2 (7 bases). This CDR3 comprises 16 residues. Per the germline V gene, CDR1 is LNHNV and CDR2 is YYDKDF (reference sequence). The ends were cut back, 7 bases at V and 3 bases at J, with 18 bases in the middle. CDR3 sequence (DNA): TGTGCCACCACCCGGGGAGGGGGGTTAGACACCGGGGAGCTGTTTTTT. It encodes CATTRGGGLDTGELFF. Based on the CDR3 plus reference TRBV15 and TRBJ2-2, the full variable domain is DAMVIQNPRYQVTQFGKPVTLSCSQTLNHNVMYWYQQKSSQAPKLLFHYYDKDFNNEADTPDNFQSRRPNTSFCFLDIRSPGLGDTAMYLCATTRGGGLDTGELFFGEGSRLTVL.

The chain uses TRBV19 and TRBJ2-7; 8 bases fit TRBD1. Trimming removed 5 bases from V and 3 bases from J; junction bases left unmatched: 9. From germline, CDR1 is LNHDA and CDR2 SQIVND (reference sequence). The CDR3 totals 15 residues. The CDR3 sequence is CASSPSGGQVYEQYF. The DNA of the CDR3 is TGTGCCAGTAGTCCTAGTGGGGGACAGGTCTACGAGCAGTACTTC.

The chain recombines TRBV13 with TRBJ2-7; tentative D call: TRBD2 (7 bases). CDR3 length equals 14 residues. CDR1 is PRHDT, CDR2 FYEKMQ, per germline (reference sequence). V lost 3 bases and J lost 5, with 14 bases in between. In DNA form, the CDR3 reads TGTGCCAGCAGCTTCACTGCGGGGGCCCACGAGCAGTACTTC. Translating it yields CASSFTAGAHEQYF.

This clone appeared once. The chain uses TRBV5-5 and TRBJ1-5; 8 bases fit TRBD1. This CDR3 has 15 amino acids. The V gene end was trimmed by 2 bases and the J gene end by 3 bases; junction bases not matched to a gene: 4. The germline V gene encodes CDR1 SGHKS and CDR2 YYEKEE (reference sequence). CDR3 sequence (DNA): TGTGCCAGCAGCTTTGGACAGGGTGTCAATCAGCCCCAGCATTTT. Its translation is CASSFGQGVNQPQHF.

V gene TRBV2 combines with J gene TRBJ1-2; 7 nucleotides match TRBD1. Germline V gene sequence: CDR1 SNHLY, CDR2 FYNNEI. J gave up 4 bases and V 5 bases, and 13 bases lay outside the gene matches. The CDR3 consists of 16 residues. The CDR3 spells CASSSTGTGTVYGYTF. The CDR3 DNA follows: TGTGCCAGCAGTTCAACCGGAACCGGGACAGTCTATGGCTACACCTTC.

CDR3 residues: CASSFSGEEQYF. CDR3 sequence (DNA): TGTGCCAGCAGCTTCTCGGGGGAGGAGCAGTACTTC. V gene TRBV5-5 combines with J gene TRBJ2-7; maybe TRBD2 (6 bases). The germline CDR1 and CDR2 sequences are SGHKS and YYEKEE (reference sequence). Trimming took off 2 bases at V and 7 bases at J, with 10 bases between the two ends. CDR3 length: 12 residues. The whole variable domain, remainder taken from reference TRBV5-5 and TRBJ2-7, is DAGVTQSPTHLIKTRGQQVTLRCSPISGHKSVSWYQQVLGQGPQFIFQYYEKEERGRGNFPDRFSARQFPNYSSELNVNALLLGDSALYLCASSFSGEEQYFGPGTRLTVT.